These 14 T cell receptor beta chains were sequenced from one sample in a study of shared clonotypes between healthy human individuals (dated by TCRdb to about 2020). The library was built by means of the immunoSEQ multiplex PCR assay. TCRdb took over this immuneACCESS table, retaining in-frame rearrangements with V and J assigned. Such tables are incomplete; in checked studies, under half of the missing clones stem from an unresolved V gene, and the remainder is unexplained. The sample table lists around 2.5 million clones, 80% to 95% of them with a count of one. The leading ten clones occupy about 0.39% of the sample. Material: naive CD4+ T cells from PBMCs. This sample's cell subset or site label indicates: CD45RA+ positively selected. All receptors come from a young man in good health. Some clones in this sample may be carry-over from other donors' samples.

The V gene is TRBV7-3, the J gene TRBJ1-5; D is undetermined. V was pared by 5 bases and J by 3 bases, with 11 bases between. This CDR3 has 14 amino acids. CDR1 and CDR2 (germline): SGHTA, FQGTGA. CDR3 region: CASSVSGPNQPQHF. CDR3 in DNA: TGTGCCAGCAGCGTGTCGGGCCCCAATCAGCCCCAGCATTTT.

This clone has more than one count but fewer than ten. For the CDR3, the DNA is TGTGCCTGGGGGACAGGGGGAGCTATCTATGGCTACACCTTC. Its translation is CAWGTGGAIYGYTF. V is TRBV30 and J is TRBJ1-2, with 11 bases matching TRBD1. After removal of 5 bases from V and 4 bases from J, the junction contained 6 bases not matched to a gene. The germline V gene has CDR1 GTSNPN and CDR2 SVGIG (reference sequence). This CDR3 comprises 14 residues.

This clone appeared a single time. J is TRBJ1-6 and V is TRBV7-6, with D tentatively TRBD1 (5 bases). The CDR3 spans 13 residues. V dropped 2 bases and J dropped 6 bases, with 5 bases sitting between them. Germline V gene data show CDR1 as SGHVS and CDR2 as FNYEAQ. In DNA, the CDR3 is TGTGCCAGCAGCTTACAGGGTAATTCACCCCTCCACTTT. Amino acids: CASSLQGNSPLHF. The whole variable domain, filled in from reference TRBV7-6 and TRBJ1-6, reads GAGVSQSPRYKVTKRGQDVALRCDPISGHVSLYWYRQALGQGPEFLTYFNYEAQQDKSGLPNDRFSAERPEGSISTLTIQRTEQRDSAMYRCASSLQGNSPLHFGNGTRLTVT.

V and J are TRBV5-5 and TRBJ2-7, with TRBD1 identical over 9 bases. This CDR3 is built from 16 residues. Germline trimming cut 3 bases from V and 3 bases from J; bases unmatched to any gene: 10. Germline V gives CDR1 SGHKS, CDR2 YYEKEE (reference sequence). CDR3 nucleotide sequence: TGTGCCAGCAGCTCCGGGGACAGGGAAAAAGACTACGAGCAGTACTTC. Amino acid sequence: CASSSGDREKDYEQYF.

The gene calls are TRBV5-1 and TRBJ2-5; D might be TRBD1 (5 bases). The ends were cut back, 1 base at V and 4 bases at J, with 17 bases in the middle. CDR3 length: 16 amino acids. Germline CDR1 is SGHRS and CDR2 is YFSETQ. Written as DNA, the CDR3 is TGCGCCAGCAGCTTGTTCAGGGCCGCCGGTGGAGAGACCCAGTACTTC. The encoded protein is CASSLFRAAGGETQYF.

The chain has TRBV6-5 and TRBJ2-5, with 7 bases that match TRBD1. The CDR3 is 13 residues long. V shed 7 bases and J 7 bases; nucleotides not matched to a gene: 9. The germline gives CDR1 MNHEY, CDR2 SVGAGI. CDR3 coding DNA: TGTGCCAGCAACAGAGGGGGCGCGGGGACCCAGTACTTC. Translated, it gives CASNRGGAGTQYF.

This sequence joins TRBV5-4 and TRBJ2-7; 7 positions agree with TRBD2. Germline assignment: CDR1 SGHNT and CDR2 YYREEE (reference sequence). With 1 base clipped from V and 3 bases from J, the junction kept 4 bases outside the gene matches. The CDR3 is made up of 14 amino acids. In nucleotides, the CDR3 is TGTGCCAGCAGCTTGACTAGCGTGGGCTACGAGCAGTACTTC. It specifies CASSLTSVGYEQYF.

The rearrangement uses TRBV11-2 and TRBJ2-1; 11 bases fit TRBD2. The length of the CDR3 is 16 residues. The germline V gene has CDR1 SGHAT and CDR2 FQNNGV. V trimming: 2 bases; J trimming: 5 bases; junction bases outside the gene matches: 5. As DNA, the CDR3 is TGTGCCAGCAGCTTACTAGCGGGAGGAAGGGACAATGAGCAGTTCTTC. Its protein product is CASSLLAGGRDNEQFF.

As DNA, the CDR3 is TGTGCCACCCGTTTAGGGGGCCAGAACACTGAAGCTTTCTTT. Amino acids: CATRLGGQNTEAFF. The chain uses TRBV15 and TRBJ1-1; 7 nucleotides line up with TRBD1. CDR1 LNHNV and CDR2 YYDKDF come from the germline V gene (reference sequence). This CDR3 spans 14 amino acids. V trimming: 8 bases; J trimming: 1 base; junction bases outside the gene matches: 7.

The gene calls are TRBV2 and TRBJ1-5, with unresolved D. CDR1 and CDR2 (germline): SNHLY, FYNNEI. Trimming took 6 bases from V and 2 from J, leaving 14 bases between them. This CDR3 contains 15 residues. CDR3 DNA sequence: TGTGCCAGCAGACCCGGCGGGCAGGGCAATCAGCCCCAGCATTTT. This gives the protein CASRPGGQGNQPQHF.

The CDR3 nucleotides are TGCGCCAGCAGCTTCCCCGCGGGAGGTCGTTGGACCGGGGAGCTGTTTTTT. The encoded protein is CASSFPAGGRWTGELFF. J is TRBJ2-2 and V is TRBV5-1, with 8 nucleotides matching TRBD2. With 2 bases clipped from V and 5 bases from J, the junction kept 11 bases outside the gene matches. Germline assignment: CDR1 SGHRS and CDR2 YFSETQ. The CDR3 runs 17 residues. The full variable domain, rest sourced from reference TRBV5-1 and TRBJ2-2, is KAGVTQTPRYLIKTRGQQVTLSCSPISGHRSVSWYQQTPGQGLQFLFEYFSETQRNKGNFPGRFSGRQFSNSRSEMNVSTLELGDSALYLCASSFPAGGRWTGELFFGEGSRLTVL.

CDR3 amino acids: CASSEGTGFGNTIYF. The CDR3 nucleotides read TGTGCCAGCAGTGAGGGGACAGGGTTTGGAAACACCATATATTTT. The chain is built from TRBV6-1 and TRBJ1-3, with TRBD1 matching over 9 bases. The germline gives CDR1 MNHNS, CDR2 SASEGT. The CDR3 runs to 15 residues. Trimming took 3 bases from V and 3 from J; bases not matched to a gene: 3.

This rearrangement joins TRBV5-4 to TRBJ1-2; D uncertain. The V end lost 0 bases, the J end lost 6 bases, and 6 bases lay between the germline ends. The CDR3 runs to 12 residues. Germline V gives CDR1 SGHNT, CDR2 YYREEE (reference sequence). The CDR3 region has the DNA TGTGCCAGCAGCTTGGATTTTAATGGCTACACCTTC. It specifies CASSLDFNGYTF. The variable domain in full, with the rest retrieved from reference TRBV5-4 and TRBJ1-2, is ETGVTQSPTHLIKTRGQQVTLRCSSQSGHNTVSWYQQALGQGPQFIFQYYREEENGRGNFPPRFSGLQFPNYSSELNVNALELDDSALYLCASSLDFNGYTFGSGTRLTVV.

The V call is TRBV4-1, the J call TRBJ2-3; 10 bases line up with TRBD2. This CDR3 has 19 residues. CDR1 and CDR2 (germline): MGHRA, YSYEKL. The V gene end was trimmed by 4 bases and the J gene end by 4 bases; junction bases not matched to a gene: 17. CDR3 nucleotides: TGCGCCAGCAGCCGCATCCGCGGCGGTCCTAGCGGGAGTGCAGATACGCAGTATTTT. This translates into CASSRIRGGPSGSADTQYF.